A selection of T cell receptor beta chains follows, all from one sample in a study of post-analysis software for immune sequencing data. MiXCR, run by TCRdb on the PCR reads, gives a single entry per CDR3 protein. The sample lists a few hundred thousand distinct CDR3 sequences, around a third seen once, with approximately 5.4% in the top ten. The sample was blood. All receptors come from a girl aged 2 to 17 with multiple sclerosis. The CDR3 runs from the conserved cysteine through the conserved F or W. D genes are given only for firm matches. Expanded clones are given a class, and other clones once, few, many or no size at all.

CASTLGLGNTEAFF	TGTGCCAGCACCCTAGGGTTGGGGAACACTGAAGCTTTCTTT	few	TRBV11-2	TRBJ1-1	NA
CASSEGTFGTDTQYF	TGTGCCAGCAGCGAGGGAACGTTTGGAACAGATACGCAGTATTTT	NA	TRBV9	TRBJ2-3	NA
CSAPPGGPYGYTF	TGCAGTGCCCCCCCTGGCGGACCTTATGGCTACACCTTC	few	TRBV20-1	TRBJ1-2	NA
CASSLEGWGPMAGEQYF	TGTGCCAGCAGCTTGGAAGGATGGGGGCCCATGGCGGGGGAGCAGTACTTC	NA	TRBV5-1	TRBJ2-7	NA
CASSWALGQPQHF	TGCGCCAGCAGCTGGGCCCTAGGTCAGCCCCAGCATTTT	NA	TRBV5-1	TRBJ1-5	NA
CANSGTDTQYF	TGTGCCAACTCGGGGACAGATACGCAGTATTTT	NA	TRBV12-3/TRBV12-4	TRBJ2-3	NA
CASSYLTADGYTF	TGTGCCAGCAGTTACTTGACAGCCGATGGCTACACCTTC	NA	TRBV6-5	TRBJ1-2	NA
CASKRGGGITDTQYF	TGTGCCAGCAAGAGGGGGGGGGGTATCACAGATACGCAGTATTTT	few	TRBV28	TRBJ2-3	NA
CASSRTGIREGYTF	TGTGCCAGCAGCCGGACAGGGATTAGGGAGGGCTACACCTTC	NA	TRBV6-5	TRBJ1-2	TRBD1
CAISGDRVEYEQYF	TGTGCCATCAGTGGGGACAGGGTAGAATACGAGCAGTACTTC	few	TRBV10-3	TRBJ2-7	TRBD1
CSARERGFTDTQYF	TGCAGTGCTAGAGAGCGGGGCTTCACAGATACGCAGTATTTT	NA	TRBV20-1	TRBJ2-3	NA
CASSLGGQTSDTQYF	TGCGCCAGCAGCTTGGGGGGACAGACCTCAGATACGCAGTATTTT	NA	TRBV5-1	TRBJ2-3	TRBD1
CASRGLEHQETQYF	TGTGCCAGCAGGGGGCTCGAACACCAAGAGACCCAGTACTTC	NA	TRBV7-9	TRBJ2-5	NA
CASSLTGGQGSYNSPLHF	TGTGCCAGCAGTTTGACAGGGGGCCAGGGCTCCTATAATTCACCCCTCCACTTT	few	TRBV2	TRBJ1-6	TRBD1
CARGVDCTPLHF	TGTGCCAGAGGAGTGGATTGCACACCCCTCCACTTT	few	TRBV6-1	TRBJ1-6	NA
CASSVRARSRNEQFF	TGTGCCAGCAGCGTGCGGGCCAGAAGCCGAAATGAGCAGTTCTTC	few	TRBV9	TRBJ2-1	NA
CASSMDTVTYNEQFF	TGTGCCAGCAGCATGGATACGGTAACCTACAATGAGCAGTTCTTC	few	TRBV11-2	TRBJ2-1	NA
CASSLGLAGQDTQYF	TGCGCCAGCAGCTTGGGACTAGCGGGGCAAGATACGCAGTATTTT	NA	TRBV5-1	TRBJ2-3	TRBD2
CASSLVRTGGEQPQHF	TGTGCCAGCAGTTTAGTAAGAACCGGCGGGGAACAGCCCCAGCATTTT	NA	TRBV12-3/TRBV12-4	TRBJ1-5	NA
CASSYLGGKGYGYTF	TGTGCCAGCAGTTACCTGGGGGGTAAAGGCTATGGCTACACCTTC	few	TRBV6-6	TRBJ1-2	NA